The 17 T cell receptor beta chains given below trace back to one sample, sequenced in a study of human T cells and chemical hapten exposure. MiXCR was run by TCRdb on the RACE reads, yielding one entry per CDR3 protein. The table lists roughly 40,000 distinct CDR3 sequences, 8.5% to 10% of them singletons. Stated time point: patch test 2, 6 weeks after DPC sensitization. Treatment reported: therapeutic diphenylcyclopropenone sensitization with weekly scalp DPC. The starting material, unfractionated whole blood, was used for total RNA extraction. Sequencing used whole blood, obtained in connection with sensitization to the hapten diphenylcyclopropenone (DPC). The receptors were gathered from a woman in her twenties or thirties with alopecia areata. Some clones in this sample may be carry-over from other donors' samples.

This clonotype ranks as medium-sized. The chain employs TRBV7-9 and TRBJ1-2; 7 bases agree with TRBD1. Germline V gene data show CDR1 as SEHNR and CDR2 as FQNEAQ (reference sequence). The CDR3 extends over 15 amino acids. The V gene end was trimmed by 5 bases and the J gene end by 4 bases; junction bases not matched to a gene: 10. CDR3 in DNA: TGTGCCAGCAGCAAAGGGAAGGGGGCTTCCTATGGCTACACCTTC. Its protein product is CASSKGKGASYGYTF.

In this sample, this clonotype turned up a few times. The chain couples TRBV30 to TRBJ2-6, with 8 bases aligning to TRBD2. The length of the CDR3 is 14 residues. Germline CDR1 reads GTSNPN; CDR2 reads SVGIG (reference sequence). CDR3 amino acids: CANRGGTGANVLTF. The DNA of the CDR3 is TGTGCTAACCGGGGGGGGACTGGGGCCAACGTCCTGACTTTC.

This clonotype was detected only a few times. The rearrangement uses TRBV3-1 and TRBJ1-1; no firm D call. The CDR3 covers 12 residues. CDR1 LGHDT and CDR2 YNNKEL come from the germline V gene (reference sequence). V gave up 3 bases and J gave up 0 bases, with 2 bases separating them. Here the CDR3 reads CASSHMNTEAFF. DNA for the CDR3: TGTGCCAGCAGCCACATGAACACTGAAGCTTTCTTT.

This clonotype was observed at least ten times. The chain uses TRBV12-3 or TRBV12-4 and TRBJ1-2; 8 nucleotides agree with TRBD1. V shed 4 bases, J shed 4 bases, and the junction held 2 bases outside the gene matches. This CDR3 spans 13 amino acids. The CDR3 DNA sequence: TGTGCCAGCAGTTCTGGACAGGGCTATGGCTACACCTTC. The encoded protein is CASSSGQGYGYTF.

This clonotype was detected ten times or more. This chain joins TRBV7-2 and TRBJ2-2, with D possibly being TRBD2 (5 bases). This CDR3 has 15 residues. V dropped 0 bases and J dropped 6 bases, with 11 bases sitting between them. Germline V CDR1 and CDR2: SGHTA, FQGNSA. For the CDR3, the DNA is TGTGCCAGCAGCTTAGCGTGGGTAGCGTCCGGGGAGCTGTTTTTT. Translating it yields CASSLAWVASGELFF.

The rearrangement uses TRBV10-2 and TRBJ2-7; D is unresolved. Trimming cost V 6 bases and J 3 bases, with 9 bases left between them. The germline CDR1 and CDR2 sequences are WSHSY and SAAADI. The CDR3 covers 12 residues. This CDR3 is CASRDKDYEQYF. CDR3 bases: TGCGCCAGCAGAGACAAGGACTACGAGCAGTACTTC.

Only a few counts were recorded for this clonotype. V usage is TRBV9 and J usage is TRBJ2-3; unclear D gene. Trimming took 4 bases from V and 0 from J, leaving 12 bases between them. Per germline, CDR1 SGDLS and CDR2 YYNGEE. The CDR3 sequence is 15 residues long. The CDR3 DNA reads TGTGCCAGCAGCCCCCGTTTGGGGAGCACAGATACGCAGTATTTT. Its translation is CASSPRLGSTDTQYF. The complete variable domain, with remaining parts taken from reference TRBV9 and TRBJ2-3, reads DSGVTQTPKHLITATGQRVTLRCSPRSGDLSVYWYQQSLDQGLQFLIQYYNGEERAKGNILERFSAQQFPDLHSELNLSSLELGDSALYFCASSPRLGSTDTQYFGPGTRLTVL.

This clonotype was picked up many times. The chain employs TRBV7-2 and TRBJ2-7; 9 nucleotides match TRBD1. The CDR3 has 13 amino acids. Germline assignment: CDR1 SGHTA and CDR2 FQGNSA. Losses at the gene ends were 5 bases for V and 5 bases for J; bases not matched to a gene: 4. CDR3 sequence: CASSRRDRDEQYF. CDR3 nucleotides: TGTGCCAGCAGCCGACGGGACAGGGACGAGCAGTACTTC.

In its sample, this clonotype was seen many times. The chain couples TRBV28 to TRBJ2-3; TRBD2 matches at 7 bases. The CDR3 length is 15 residues. Germline V lookup: CDR1 MDHEN, CDR2 SYDVKM. The J segment lost 6 bases and the V segment lost 8 bases, leaving 14 bases of the junction unmatched. CDR3 amino acids: CASSSLAGAEDTQYF. As DNA, the CDR3 is TGTGCCAGCTCCAGCTTGGCGGGAGCCGAGGATACGCAGTATTTT.

The sample holds many counts of this clonotype. The J gene is TRBJ2-2, the V gene TRBV7-8; D remains unclear. This CDR3 has 14 amino acids. The germline gives CDR1 SGHVS, CDR2 FQNEAQ. V shed 5 bases and J shed 8 bases, with 15 bases lying between them. CDR3 DNA: TGTGCCAGCAGCCGCACTCGGATGGGAGGGGAGCTGTTTTTT. Amino acids: CASSRTRMGGELFF.

The rearrangement links TRBV28 to TRBJ2-7; no clear D. This CDR3 spans 11 amino acids. V lost 5 bases to trimming and J lost 3 bases, with 5 bases between them. CDR1 is MDHEN, CDR2 SYDVKM, per germline. The CDR3 DNA is TGTGCCAGCAGTCACCGCTACGAGCAGTACTTC. This codes for CASSHRYEQYF. Combining the CDR3 with reference TRBV28 and TRBJ2-7 gives the whole variable domain DVKVTQSSRYLVKRTGEKVFLECVQDMDHENMFWYRQDPGLGLRLIYFSYDVKMKEKGDIPEGYSVSREKKERFSLILESASTNQTSMYLCASSHRYEQYFGPGTRLTVT.

In its sample, this clonotype was seen a few times. CDR3 nucleotides: TGTGCCAGCAGCTTATGGGCCGACAATGAGCAGTTCTTC. It specifies CASSLWADNEQFF. The chain uses TRBV7-9 and TRBJ2-1, with D hard to call. CDR3 length: 13 amino acids. Germline CDR1 is SEHNR and CDR2 is FQNEAQ (reference sequence). The V end lost 2 bases, the J end lost 5 bases, and 7 bases lay between the germline ends. The whole variable domain, remainder taken from reference TRBV7-9 and TRBJ2-1, is DTGVSQNPRHKITKRGQNVTFRCDPISEHNRLYWYRQTLGQGPEFLTYFQNEAQLEKSRLLSDRFSAERPKGSFSTLEIQRTEQGDSAMYLCASSLWADNEQFFGPGTRLTVL.

J is TRBJ2-7 and V is TRBV5-4; D is unresolved. Germline values: CDR1 SGHNT, CDR2 YYREEE (reference sequence). Trimming pared 4 bases from V and 0 bases from J, leaving 8 bases between. CDR3 length: 13 residues. The CDR3 coding sequence is TGTGCCAGCAGCGATGGGATCTCCTACGAGCAGTACTTC. Translation: CASSDGISYEQYF.

This clonotype occurred many times. The rearrangement uses TRBV12-3 or TRBV12-4 and TRBJ2-7; weak D call: TRBD1 (5 bases). The germline V and J ends were trimmed by 1 base and 3 bases, with 7 bases remaining between them. The CDR3 has 13 amino acids. CDR3: CASSLDQGYEQYF. In DNA form, the CDR3 reads TGTGCCAGCAGTTTAGACCAGGGCTACGAGCAGTACTTC.

This clonotype appeared many times. The chain recombines TRBV7-9 with TRBJ1-5; 9 bases match TRBD1. Germline CDR1 reads SEHNR; CDR2 reads FQNEAQ (reference sequence). Unmatched junction bases numbered 10, after V lost 5 bases and J lost 2 bases. The CDR3 covers 17 residues. CDR3 DNA: TGTGCCAGCAGCCGGGGGACAGGGATCAAGGGCAATCAGCCCCAGCATTTT. It encodes CASSRGTGIKGNQPQHF. Drawing the rest from reference TRBV7-9 and TRBJ1-5, the complete variable domain is DTGVSQNPRHKITKRGQNVTFRCDPISEHNRLYWYRQTLGQGPEFLTYFQNEAQLEKSRLLSDRFSAERPKGSFSTLEIQRTEQGDSAMYLCASSRGTGIKGNQPQHFGDGTRLSIL.

This clonotype was recorded a few times. The chain recombines TRBV18 with TRBJ2-5; possibly TRBD1 for D (6 bases). In germline, CDR1 is KGHSH, CDR2 LQKENI. Trimming took off 3 bases at V and 2 bases at J, with 19 bases between the two ends. This CDR3 has 17 amino acids. The CDR3 DNA is TGTGCCAGCTCACCGCGCGTGGGGACATTGCTACAAGAGACCCAGTACTTC. Translation gives CASSPRVGTLLQETQYF.

At least ten counts were recorded for this clonotype. This chain connects TRBV20-1 to TRBJ1-2; no clear D. The CDR3 sequence is 14 residues long. V dropped 6 bases and J dropped 0 bases, with 14 bases sitting between them. Germline values: CDR1 DFQATT, CDR2 SNEGSKA (reference sequence). The CDR3 DNA reads as TGCAGTGCCCAAAACCCCGCAGCTAACTATGGCTACACCTTC. It specifies CSAQNPAANYGYTF.